Included here is one T cell receptor beta chain sequence, with context. This clonotype was detected many times. What this receptor recognizes is not known. The sample holds no much larger clone one base away, and base qualities are not on file. This sample is part of a study of early T cells in non-severe SARS-CoV-2 infection (dated by TCRdb to the early 2020s). General notes on the study: TCR sequencing used bulk RNA from unsorted whole blood, so alpha and beta chains could not be paired.

The research as a whole found: Matching against VDJdb was skewed toward anti-spike CD8 responses, likely underestimated virus-specific expansions, and missed private and CD4 specificities.

V gives up 7 bases and J gives up 1 base, and the segment between their germline ends measures 10 bases. Via the germline V gene (reference sequence), CDR1 is DFQATT and CDR2 SNEGSKA. Taken from cysteine to phenylalanine, the CDR3 has 12 residues. Only the CDR3 DNA stays, 36 bases, in frame from base 1. To prepare the library, 5' RACE was applied. Sequencing instrument: NextSeq 500. To correct for sequencing error and PCR bias, the TCR library protocol tagged individual cDNA molecules with unique molecular identifiers. Both TCR alpha and beta chains were sequenced, and tight co-correlation was observed between alpha and beta sequence abundances in each sample. In the original analysis: Decombinator V4 was used to annotate TCR sequences for V gene, J gene and CDR3. TCRs were defined as expanded if a significant change between any two time points was detected under a Poisson model with p below 0.0001. Abundances of TCRs were expressed as counts per million after normalisation to the total number of TCRs sequenced in each sample. TRAV1-2 paired with TRAJ12, TRAJ20 or TRAJ33 defined MAIT TCRs, while TRAV10 paired with TRAJ18 defined iNKT TCRs. VDJdb, accessed 1 November 2021, was searched for CMV, EBV and SARS-CoV-2 annotated TCRs, with TCRs annotated for multiple antigens excluded. TCRdb reworked the public reads: Q25 trimming with fastp, MiXCR clone assembly, productive beta chains retained. Rows are unified per CDR3 protein, each entry keeping the most common DNA and genes. It is TCRdb's table, rather than the study itself, that gives the V and J calls and clone size. This sample lists 55,000 or so distinct CDR3 sequences; around 6.6% were detected once. The top ten clonotypes cover 5.8% of the sample.

This was a case-control study nested in a cohort of healthcare workers in London, UK, who had nasopharyngeal swab PCR tests and blood samples taken every week. Between 23 and 31 March 2020, the week of the UK lockdown, healthcare workers were enrolled and then followed up weekly for as long as 16 weeks. The material sequenced was whole blood, taken at baseline. This receptor was identified in an adult who was a healthcare worker with PCR-confirmed SARS-CoV-2 infection or an uninfected control (not recorded which). Rearrangement joined TRBV20-1 to TRBJ1-1; the D gene cannot be resolved reliably. The CDR3 protein sequence reads: CSVVVRNTEAFF. In nucleotides, the sequence is TGCAGTGTAGTTGTCAGGAACACTGAAGCTTTCTTT.